This TCR beta chain was obtained from a study of T cell repertoires in cytomegalovirus infection. Study details: Both a matching HLA type and CMV infection were indicated by public TCR beta signatures.

A note on this clonotype: The target antigen is unknown.

Study-wide results and limits: Pooled public TCR beta family frequency picked out CMV carriers with the relevant HLA. HLA-C-restricted TCR beta clonotypes specific for CMV led the ex vivo response.

One entry per CDR3 protein, called by TCRdb with MiXCR from the reads. The sample consists of roughly 720,000 distinct CDR3 sequences, about a third of them appearing once. The germline V and J ends were trimmed by 5 bases and 0 bases, with 4 bases remaining between them. Germline CDR1 SQVTM, CDR2 ANQGSEA. There are 11 residues in the CDR3. Sequencing was carried out using PBMCs. This rearrangement joins TRBV29-1 to TRBJ1-1; D ambiguous. This receptor was taken from a human donor in good health (CMV status not recorded). Some clones in this sample may be carry-over from other donors' samples. In DNA form, the CDR3 reads TGCAGCGTTTACGTGAACACTGAAGCTTTCTTT. Translating gives CSVYVNTEAFF.